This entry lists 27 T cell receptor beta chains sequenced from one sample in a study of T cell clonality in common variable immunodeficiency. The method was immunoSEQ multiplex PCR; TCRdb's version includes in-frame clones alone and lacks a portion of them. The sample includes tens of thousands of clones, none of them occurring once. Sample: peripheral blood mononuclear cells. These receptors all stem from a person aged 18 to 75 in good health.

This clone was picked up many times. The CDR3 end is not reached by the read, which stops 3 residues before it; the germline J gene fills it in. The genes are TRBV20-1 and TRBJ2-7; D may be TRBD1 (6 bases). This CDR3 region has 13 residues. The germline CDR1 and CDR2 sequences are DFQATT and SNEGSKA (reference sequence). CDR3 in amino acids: CSPTDRQTYEQYF. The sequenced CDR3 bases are TGCAGCCCAACAGACAGGCAGACCTACGAG.

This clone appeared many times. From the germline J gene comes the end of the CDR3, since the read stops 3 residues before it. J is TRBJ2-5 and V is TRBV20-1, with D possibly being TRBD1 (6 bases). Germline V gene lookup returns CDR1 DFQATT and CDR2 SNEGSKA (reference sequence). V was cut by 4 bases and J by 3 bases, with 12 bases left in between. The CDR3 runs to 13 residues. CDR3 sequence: CSATRTVKETQYF. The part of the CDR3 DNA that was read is TGCAGTGCTACCAGGACAGTTAAAGAGACC.

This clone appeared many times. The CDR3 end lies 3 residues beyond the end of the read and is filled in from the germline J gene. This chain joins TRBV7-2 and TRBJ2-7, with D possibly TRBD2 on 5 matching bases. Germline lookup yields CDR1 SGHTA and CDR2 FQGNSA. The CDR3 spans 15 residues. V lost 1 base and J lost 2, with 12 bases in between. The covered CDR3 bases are TGTGCCAGCAGCTTAGTCTGGAGCGGCACCTACGAG. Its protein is CASSLVWSGTYE. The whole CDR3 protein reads CASSLVWSGTYEQYF.

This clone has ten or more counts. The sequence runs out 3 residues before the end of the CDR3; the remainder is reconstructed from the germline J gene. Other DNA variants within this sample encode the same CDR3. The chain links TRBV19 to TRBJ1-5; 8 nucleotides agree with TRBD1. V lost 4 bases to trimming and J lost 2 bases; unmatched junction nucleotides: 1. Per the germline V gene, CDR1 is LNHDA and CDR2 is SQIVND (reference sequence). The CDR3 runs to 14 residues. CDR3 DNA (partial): TGTGCCAGTAGTACGACAGGGGGCAATCAGCCC. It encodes CASSTTGGNQP. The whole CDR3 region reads CASSTTGGNQPQHF.

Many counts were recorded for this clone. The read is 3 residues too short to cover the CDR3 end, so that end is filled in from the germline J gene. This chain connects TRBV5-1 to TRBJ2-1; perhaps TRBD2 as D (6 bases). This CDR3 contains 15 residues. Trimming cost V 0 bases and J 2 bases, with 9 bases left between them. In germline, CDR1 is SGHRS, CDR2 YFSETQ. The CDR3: CASSLVGGAYNEQFF. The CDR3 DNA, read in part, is TGCGCCAGCAGCTTGGTTGGCGGGGCCTACAATGAG. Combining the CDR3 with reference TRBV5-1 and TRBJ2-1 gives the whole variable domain KAGVTQTPRYLIKTRGQQVTLSCSPISGHRSVSWYQQTPGQGLQFLFEYFSETQRNKGNFPGRFSGRQFSNSRSEMNVSTLELGDSALYLCASSLVGGAYNEQFFGPGTRLTVL.

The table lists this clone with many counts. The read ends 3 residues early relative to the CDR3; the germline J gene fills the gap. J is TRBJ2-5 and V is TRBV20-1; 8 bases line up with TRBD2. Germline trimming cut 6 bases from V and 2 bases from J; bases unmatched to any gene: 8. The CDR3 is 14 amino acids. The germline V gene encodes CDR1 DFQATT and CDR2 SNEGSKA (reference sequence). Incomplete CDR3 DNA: TGCAGTGCCCGAACTAGCGGCATACAAGAGACC. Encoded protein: CSARTSGIQET. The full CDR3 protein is CSARTSGIQETQYF.

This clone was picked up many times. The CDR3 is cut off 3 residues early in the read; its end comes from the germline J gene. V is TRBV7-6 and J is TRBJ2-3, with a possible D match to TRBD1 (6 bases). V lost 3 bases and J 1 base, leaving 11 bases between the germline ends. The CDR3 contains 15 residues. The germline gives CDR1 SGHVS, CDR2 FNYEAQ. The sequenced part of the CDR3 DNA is TGTGCCAGCAGCTTTAAGGGGGATGGCACAGATACG. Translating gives CASSFKGDGTDT. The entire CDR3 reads CASSFKGDGTDTQYF. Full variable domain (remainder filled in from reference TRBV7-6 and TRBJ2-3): GAGVSQSPRYKVTKRGQDVALRCDPISGHVSLYWYRQALGQGPEFLTYFNYEAQQDKSGLPNDRFSAERPEGSISTLTIQRTEQRDSAMYRCASSFKGDGTDTQYFGPGTRLTVL.

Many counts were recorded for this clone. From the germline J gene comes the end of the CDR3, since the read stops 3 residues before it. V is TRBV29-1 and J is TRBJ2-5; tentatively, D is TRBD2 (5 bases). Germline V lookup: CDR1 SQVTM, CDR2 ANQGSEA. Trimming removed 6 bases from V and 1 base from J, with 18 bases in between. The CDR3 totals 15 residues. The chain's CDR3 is CSVVQSSRPQETQYF. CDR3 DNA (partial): TGCAGCGTCGTACAATCTAGCAGACCCCAAGAGACC.

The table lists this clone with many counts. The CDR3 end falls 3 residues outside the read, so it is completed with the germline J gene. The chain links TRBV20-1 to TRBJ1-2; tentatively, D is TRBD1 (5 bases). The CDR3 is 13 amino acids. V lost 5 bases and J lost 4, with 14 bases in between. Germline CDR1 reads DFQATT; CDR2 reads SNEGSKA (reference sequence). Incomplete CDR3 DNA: TGCAGTGCTTCTCCCCACGGGGGCTATGGC. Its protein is CSASPHGGYG. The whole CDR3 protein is CSASPHGGYGYTF.

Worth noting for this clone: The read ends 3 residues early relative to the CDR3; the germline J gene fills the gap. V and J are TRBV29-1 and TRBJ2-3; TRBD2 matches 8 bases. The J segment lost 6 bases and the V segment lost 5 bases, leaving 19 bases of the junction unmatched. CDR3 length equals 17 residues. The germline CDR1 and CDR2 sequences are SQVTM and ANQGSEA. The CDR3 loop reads CSVTHSAGEGPGDTQYF. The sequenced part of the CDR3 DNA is TGCAGCGTTACCCATTCAGCGGGGGAGGGTCCGGGTGATACG.

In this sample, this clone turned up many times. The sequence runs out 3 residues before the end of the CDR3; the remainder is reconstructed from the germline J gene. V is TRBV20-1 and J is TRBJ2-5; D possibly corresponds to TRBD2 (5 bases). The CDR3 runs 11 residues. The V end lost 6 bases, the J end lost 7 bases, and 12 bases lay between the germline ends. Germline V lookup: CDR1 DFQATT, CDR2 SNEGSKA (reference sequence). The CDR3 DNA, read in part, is TGCAGTGCCTCCGACGAGGGGACC. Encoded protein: CSASDEGT. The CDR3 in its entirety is CSASDEGTQYF.

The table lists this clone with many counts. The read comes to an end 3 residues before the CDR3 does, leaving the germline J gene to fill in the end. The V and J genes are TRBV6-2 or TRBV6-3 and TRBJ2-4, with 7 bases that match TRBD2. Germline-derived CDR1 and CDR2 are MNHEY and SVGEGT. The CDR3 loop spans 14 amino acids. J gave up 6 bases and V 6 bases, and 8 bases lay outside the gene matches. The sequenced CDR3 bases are TGTGCCAGCAGGCGCCCGGGGGGAGGAAACATT. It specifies CASRRPGGGNI. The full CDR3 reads CASRRPGGGNIQYF.

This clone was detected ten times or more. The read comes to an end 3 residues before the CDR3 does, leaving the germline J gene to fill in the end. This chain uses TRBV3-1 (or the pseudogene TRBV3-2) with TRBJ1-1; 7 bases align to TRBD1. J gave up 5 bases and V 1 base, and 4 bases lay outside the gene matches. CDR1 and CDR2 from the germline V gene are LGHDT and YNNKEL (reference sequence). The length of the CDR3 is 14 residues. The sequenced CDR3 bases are TGTGCCAGCAGCCAAGGACAGGGAAAGACTGAA. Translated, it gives CASSQGQGKTE. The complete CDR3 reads CASSQGQGKTEAFF.

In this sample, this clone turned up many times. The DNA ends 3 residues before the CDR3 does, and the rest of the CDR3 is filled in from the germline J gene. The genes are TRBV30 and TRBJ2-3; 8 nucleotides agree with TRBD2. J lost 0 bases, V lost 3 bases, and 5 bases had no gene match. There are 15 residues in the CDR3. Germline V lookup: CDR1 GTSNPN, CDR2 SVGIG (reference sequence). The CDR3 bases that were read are TGTGCCTGGAGATCCCCTAGCGGGAGCACAGATACG. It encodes CAWRSPSGSTDT. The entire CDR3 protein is CAWRSPSGSTDTQYF.

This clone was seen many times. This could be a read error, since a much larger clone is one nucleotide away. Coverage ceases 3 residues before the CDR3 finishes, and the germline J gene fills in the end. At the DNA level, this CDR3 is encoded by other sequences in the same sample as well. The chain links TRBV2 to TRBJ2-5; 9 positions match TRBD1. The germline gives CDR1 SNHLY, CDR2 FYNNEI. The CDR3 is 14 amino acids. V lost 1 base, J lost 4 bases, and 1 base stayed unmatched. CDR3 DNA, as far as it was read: TGTGCCAGCAGTGAAGACAGGGGGCGAGAGACC. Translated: CASSEDRGRET. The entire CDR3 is CASSEDRGRETQYF.

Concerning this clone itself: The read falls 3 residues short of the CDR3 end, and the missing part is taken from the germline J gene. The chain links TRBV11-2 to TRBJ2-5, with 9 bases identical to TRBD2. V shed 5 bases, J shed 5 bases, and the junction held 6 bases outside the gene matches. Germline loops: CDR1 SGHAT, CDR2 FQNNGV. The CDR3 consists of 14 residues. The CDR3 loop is CASSPIAGEETQYF. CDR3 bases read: TGTGCCAGCAGCCCCATAGCGGGAGAGGAGACC.

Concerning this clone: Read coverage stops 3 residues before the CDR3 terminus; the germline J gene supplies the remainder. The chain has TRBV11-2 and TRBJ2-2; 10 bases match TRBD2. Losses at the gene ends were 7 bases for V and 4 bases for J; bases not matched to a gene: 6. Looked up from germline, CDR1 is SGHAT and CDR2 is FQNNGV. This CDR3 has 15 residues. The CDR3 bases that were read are TGTGCCAGCACCCCAGGACTAGCGGCCACCGGGGAG. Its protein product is CASTPGLAATGE. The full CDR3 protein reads CASTPGLAATGELFF.

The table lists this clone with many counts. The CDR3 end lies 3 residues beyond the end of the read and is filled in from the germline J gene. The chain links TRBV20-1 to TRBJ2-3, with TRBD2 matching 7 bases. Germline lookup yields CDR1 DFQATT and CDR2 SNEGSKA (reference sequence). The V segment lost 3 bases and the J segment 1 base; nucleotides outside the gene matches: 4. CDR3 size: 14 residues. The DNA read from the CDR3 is TGCAGTGCTAGGGGCGGGAGAGGCACAGATACG. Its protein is CSARGGRGTDT. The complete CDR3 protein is CSARGGRGTDTQYF.

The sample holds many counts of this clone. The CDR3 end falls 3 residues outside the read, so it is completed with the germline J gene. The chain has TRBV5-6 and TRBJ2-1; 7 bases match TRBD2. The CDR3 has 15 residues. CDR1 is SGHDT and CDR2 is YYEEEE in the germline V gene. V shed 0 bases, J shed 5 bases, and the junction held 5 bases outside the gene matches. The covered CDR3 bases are TGTGCCAGCAGCTTGGGAGCGGGACCCCACAATGAG. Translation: CASSLGAGPHNE. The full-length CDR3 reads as CASSLGAGPHNEQFF.

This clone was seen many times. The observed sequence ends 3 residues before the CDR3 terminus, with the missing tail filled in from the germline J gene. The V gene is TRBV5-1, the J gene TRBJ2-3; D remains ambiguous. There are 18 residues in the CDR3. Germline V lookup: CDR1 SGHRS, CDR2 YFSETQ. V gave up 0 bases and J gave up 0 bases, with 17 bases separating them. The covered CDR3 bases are TGCGCCAGCAGCTTGGGGGCTGTCAGTTTCTTTAGCACAGATACG. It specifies CASSLGAVSFFSTDT. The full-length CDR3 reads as CASSLGAVSFFSTDTQYF.

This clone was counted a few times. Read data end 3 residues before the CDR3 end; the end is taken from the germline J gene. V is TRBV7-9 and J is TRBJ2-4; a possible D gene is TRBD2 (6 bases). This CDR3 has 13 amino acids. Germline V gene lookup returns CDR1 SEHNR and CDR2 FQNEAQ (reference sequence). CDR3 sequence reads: CASRARLDYGQYF. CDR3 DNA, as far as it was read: TGTGCCAGCAGGGCACGGTTGGACTATGGT.

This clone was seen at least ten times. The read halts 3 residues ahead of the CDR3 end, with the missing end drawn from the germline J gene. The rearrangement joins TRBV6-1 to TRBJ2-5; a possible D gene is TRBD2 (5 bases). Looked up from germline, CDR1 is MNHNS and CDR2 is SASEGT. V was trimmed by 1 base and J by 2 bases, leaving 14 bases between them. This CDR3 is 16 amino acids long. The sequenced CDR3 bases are TGTGCCAGCAGTGAAGGGTCGTGGCTAGCTCAAGAGACC. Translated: CASSEGSWLAQET. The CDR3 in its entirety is CASSEGSWLAQETQYF.

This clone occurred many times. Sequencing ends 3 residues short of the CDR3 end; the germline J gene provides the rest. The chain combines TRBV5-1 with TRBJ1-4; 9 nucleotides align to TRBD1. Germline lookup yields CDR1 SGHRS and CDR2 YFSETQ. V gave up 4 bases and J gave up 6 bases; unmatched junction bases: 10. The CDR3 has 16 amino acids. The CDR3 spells CASSPRPGQGDEKLFF. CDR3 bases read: TGCGCCAGCAGCCCTCGACCGGGACAGGGAGATGAAAAA.

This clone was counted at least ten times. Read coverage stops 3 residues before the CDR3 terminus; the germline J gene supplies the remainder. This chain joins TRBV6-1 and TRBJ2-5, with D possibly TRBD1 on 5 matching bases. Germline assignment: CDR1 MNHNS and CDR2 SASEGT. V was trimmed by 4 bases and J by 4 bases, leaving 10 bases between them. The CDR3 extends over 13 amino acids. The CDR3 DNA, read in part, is TGTGCCAGCAGTGCCAGACAGATAGAGACC. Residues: CASSARQIET. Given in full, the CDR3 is CASSARQIETQYF.

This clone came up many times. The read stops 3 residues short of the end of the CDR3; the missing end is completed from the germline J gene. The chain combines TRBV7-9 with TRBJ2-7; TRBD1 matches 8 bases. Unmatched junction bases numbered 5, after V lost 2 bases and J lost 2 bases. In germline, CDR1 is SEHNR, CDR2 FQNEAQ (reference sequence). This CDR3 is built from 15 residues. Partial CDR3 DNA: TGTGCCAGCAGCTTACAGGGGGCGGACCCCTACGAG. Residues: CASSLQGADPYE. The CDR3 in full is CASSLQGADPYEQYF. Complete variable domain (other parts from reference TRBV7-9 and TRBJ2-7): DTGVSQNPRHKITKRGQNVTFRCDPISEHNRLYWYRQTLGQGPEFLTYFQNEAQLEKSRLLSDRFSAERPKGSFSTLEIQRTEQGDSAMYLCASSLQGADPYEQYFGPGTRLTVT.

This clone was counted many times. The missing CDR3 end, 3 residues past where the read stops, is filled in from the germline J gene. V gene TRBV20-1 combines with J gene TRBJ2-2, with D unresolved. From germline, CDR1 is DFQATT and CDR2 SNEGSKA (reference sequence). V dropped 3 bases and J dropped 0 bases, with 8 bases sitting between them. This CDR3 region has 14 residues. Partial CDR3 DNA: TGCAGTGCTAGCAGACTTTCGAACACCGGGGAG. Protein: CSASRLSNTGE. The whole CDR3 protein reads CSASRLSNTGELFF.

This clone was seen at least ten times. The sequenced CDR3 bases are TGCAGTGCTGATGGGGCAGGAACCACAGATACG. Translation: CSADGAGTTDT. In full, the CDR3 reads CSADGAGTTDTQYF. The chain links TRBV20-1 to TRBJ2-3; weak D call: TRBD1 (5 bases). The read halts 3 residues ahead of the CDR3 end, with the missing end drawn from the germline J gene. The V and J ends lost 5 bases and 2 bases respectively, with 14 bases between them. This CDR3 is 14 amino acids long. Germline assignment: CDR1 DFQATT and CDR2 SNEGSKA (reference sequence).